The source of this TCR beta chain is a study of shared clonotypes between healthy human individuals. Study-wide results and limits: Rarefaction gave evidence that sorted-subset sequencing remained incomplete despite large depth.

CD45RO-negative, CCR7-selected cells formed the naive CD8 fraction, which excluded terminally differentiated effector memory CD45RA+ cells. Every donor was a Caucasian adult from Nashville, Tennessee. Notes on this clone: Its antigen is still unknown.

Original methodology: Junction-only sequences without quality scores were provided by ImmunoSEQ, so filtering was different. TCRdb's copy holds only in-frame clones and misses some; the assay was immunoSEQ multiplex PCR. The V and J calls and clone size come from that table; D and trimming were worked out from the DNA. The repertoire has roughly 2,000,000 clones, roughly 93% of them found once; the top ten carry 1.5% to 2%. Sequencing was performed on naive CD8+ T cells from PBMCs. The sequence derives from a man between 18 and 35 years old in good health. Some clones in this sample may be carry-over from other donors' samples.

CDR3 residues: CASSQDYPGTYEQYF. The CDR3 nucleotides read TGCGCCAGCAGCCAAGATTATCCGGGGACCTACGAGCAGTACTTC. The genes are TRBV4-3 and TRBJ2-7; the D gene is possibly TRBD2 (5 bases). Deletions cut 0 bases from V and 2 bases from J, with 11 bases between. Per the germline V gene, CDR1 is LGHNA and CDR2 is YSLEER. CDR3 length equals 15 residues.